This T cell receptor beta chain was sequenced during a study of tumour-infiltrating T cells in Burkitt lymphoma. Findings and caveats of the study: Several public clonotypes were shared across many Burkitt lymphoma patients.

Using immunoSEQ multiplex PCR, the repertoire was profiled, and TCRdb retains in-frame clones only, with some absent. This sample yields 46,000 or so clones, of which around a third are seen a single time; 2.9% belongs to the top ten. On this clone: Its antigen is as yet unknown.

This TCR was sampled from a human donor with Burkitt lymphoma. Sequencing was carried out using tumor tissue.

CDR3 sequence reads: CASSLYGGGYTF. The CDR3 DNA is TGTGCCAGCAGTTTGTATGGGGGAGGCTACACCTTC. The chain recombines TRBV2 with TRBJ1-2, with D possibly being TRBD1 (5 bases). The germline V and J ends were trimmed by 5 bases and 8 bases, with 12 bases remaining between them. The germline V gene has CDR1 SNHLY and CDR2 FYNNEI. This CDR3 region has 12 residues.